The entry below gives a single T cell receptor (beta chain) sequence along with its context. Its antigen is not known. Genomic DNA belonging to each subset was distributed in equal measure over several immunoSEQ plates. Only in-frame clones appear in the TCRdb table, and some are missing; sequencing was by immunoSEQ multiplex PCR. This sample carries some 1,900,000 clones, about 95% of them seen once, and the ten largest clones take roughly 1.2%. The source of the sample is a study of shared clonotypes between healthy human individuals. Selected positively for CCR7 and CD45RO-negative, naive CD8 cells excluded terminally differentiated effector memory CD45RA+ cells. The germline CDR1 and CDR2 sequences are GTSNPN and SVGIG (reference sequence). The CDR3 sequence is 15 residues long. V lost 0 bases, J lost 2 bases, and 14 bases lay in between. General study results and limits: Investigators collected only blood, and repertoires in tissues likely differ.

This receptor was identified in a man aged 18 to 29 in good health. The rearrangement uses TRBV30 and TRBJ2-7; tentatively, D is TRBD1 (7 bases). Sequencing was done on a sample of naive CD8+ T cells sorted from blood. The CDR3 here is CAWSVGGTATYEQYF. As DNA, the CDR3 is TGTGCCTGGAGTGTAGGGGGGACAGCGACCTACGAGCAGTACTTC.